This TCR beta chain was identified during a study of T cells after yellow fever vaccination (dated by TCRdb to 2018 to 2020). About the study as a whole: The SMART-Seq v4 Ultra Low Input RNA kit was used to prepare libraries from fractions with low cell numbers. To track T-cell clones before and after primary and booster YFV17D yellow fever vaccination, bulk TCR alpha and beta repertoires were sequenced longitudinally. Two healthy male donors, one aged 18 to 30 and one aged 30 to 40 years, made up the cohort. Bulk PBMC replicates and cell subsets were isolated from blood drawn at multiple timepoints before and after both primary and secondary immunization. Study-level results and caveats: FACS-sorted repertoires could contain abundant contaminating clonotypes from the bulk population, so computational filtering was required. Compared with the primary T-cell response, the secondary T-cell response was faster but weaker, reaching its peak on day 5 rather than on day 15. After the booster, most of the clones that had expanded following primary vaccination were detected again (almost 98% of CD4 and roughly nine tenths of CD8), which suggests that memory was broadly maintained. Only a couple of donors were included in the study, so the extent to which the findings can be generalized is limited. A small fraction of clonotypes appeared in both the CD4 and CD8 compartments, likely as a result of convergent recombination.

V has 1 base trimmed and J has 4 bases trimmed; junction bases matching no gene number 4. The CDR3, cysteine through phenylalanine, is 15 amino acids long. Of the read, only the CDR3 DNA is kept; its 45 bases are in frame from base 1. CDR1 SGHVS and CDR2 FNYEAQ are derived from the germline V gene. Per the publication, the treatment or condition label means: live attenuated yellow fever vaccine strain. Two biological replicates of bulk PBMCs were collected at each blood-draw timepoint. PBMCs were isolated from peripheral blood using a standard Ficoll-Paque protocol. TriZol was used to extract RNA from bulk PBMCs, CD4 and CD8 fractions, and dextramer-positive and dextramer-negative fractions. This clonotype occurred once. The clone's antigen remains unknown. Within one base of it there is no much larger clone, and no base qualities were kept. Support from one read is weak. TCR cDNA was synthesized by 5'RACE template switching, which introduced a universal primer site and unique molecular identifiers. Priming for cDNA synthesis came from both the TCR alpha and TCR beta constant segments. Library amplification involved two PCR steps, and the second step added sample barcodes and sequencing adapters. Libraries were sequenced on Illumina HiSeq 2500 (2x100 bp) or NovaSeq (2x150 bp). Per the authors' processing: Reads were demultiplexed and collapsed into UMI consensus sequences with MIGEC, and V(D)J alignment was performed with MiXCR. Using edgeR on replicate PBMC samples, clonotypes were called vaccine-responding if FDR was below 0.01 and the log2 fold change was above 5 up to day 15. Each bulk clonotype received a CD4 or CD8 identity based on whether the sequenced CD4 or CD8 repertoire contained that clonotype at higher abundance. TCRdb trimmed public reads at Q25 via fastp, called clones via MiXCR and kept in-frame beta chains. Entries are consolidated by CDR3 protein sequence, retaining the most common genes and DNA. The V and J calls follow TCRdb's processing rather than the paper's. For this sample there are around 600,000 distinct CDR3 sequences; 9% to 15% appear just once. The top ten clonotypes cover more than 12% of the sample.

The V and J segments used are TRBV7-6 and TRBJ2-7, and TRBD2 aligns with 10 junction nucleotides. The clonotype comes from a man in his thirties or forties who received the YFV17D yellow fever vaccine. Specimen: PBMCs, collected on the day of the yellow fever booster vaccination. The CDR3 loop reads CASSLGLAGEYEQYF. Read as DNA, the sequence is TGTGCCAGCAGCTTAGGGCTAGCGGGAGAATACGAGCAGTACTTC.